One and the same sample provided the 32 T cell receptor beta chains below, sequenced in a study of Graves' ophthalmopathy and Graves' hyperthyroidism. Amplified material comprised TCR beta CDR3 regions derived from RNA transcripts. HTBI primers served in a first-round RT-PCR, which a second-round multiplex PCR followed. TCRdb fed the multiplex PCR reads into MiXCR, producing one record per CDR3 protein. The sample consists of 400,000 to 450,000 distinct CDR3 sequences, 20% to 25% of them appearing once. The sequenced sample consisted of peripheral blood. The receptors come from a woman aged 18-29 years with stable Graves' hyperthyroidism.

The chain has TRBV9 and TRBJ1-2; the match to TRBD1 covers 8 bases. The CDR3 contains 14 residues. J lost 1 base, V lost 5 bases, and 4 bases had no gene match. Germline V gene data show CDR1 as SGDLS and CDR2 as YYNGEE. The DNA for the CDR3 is TGTGCCAGCAGGAAGACAGGGGATAACTATGGCTACACCTTC. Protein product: CASRKTGDNYGYTF. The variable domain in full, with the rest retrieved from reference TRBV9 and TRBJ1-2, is DSGVTQTPKHLITATGQRVTLRCSPRSGDLSVYWYQQSLDQGLQFLIQYYNGEERAKGNILERFSAQQFPDLHSELNLSSLELGDSALYFCASRKTGDNYGYTFGSGTRLTVV.

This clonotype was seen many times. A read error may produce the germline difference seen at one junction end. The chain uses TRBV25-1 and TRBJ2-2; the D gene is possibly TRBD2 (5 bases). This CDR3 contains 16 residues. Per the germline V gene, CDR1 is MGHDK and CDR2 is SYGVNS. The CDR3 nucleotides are TGTGCCAGCAGTGAATCCCAGCGAACCATTACCGGGGAGCTGTTCTTT. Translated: CASSESQRTITGELFF.

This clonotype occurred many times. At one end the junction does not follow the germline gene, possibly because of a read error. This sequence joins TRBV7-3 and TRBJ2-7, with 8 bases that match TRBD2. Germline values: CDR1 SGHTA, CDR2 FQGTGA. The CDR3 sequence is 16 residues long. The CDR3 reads CASSLTGGGKPYEQYF. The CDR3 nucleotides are TGTGCCAGCAGCCTAACCGGCGGGGGGAAACCCTACGAGCAGTACTTC.

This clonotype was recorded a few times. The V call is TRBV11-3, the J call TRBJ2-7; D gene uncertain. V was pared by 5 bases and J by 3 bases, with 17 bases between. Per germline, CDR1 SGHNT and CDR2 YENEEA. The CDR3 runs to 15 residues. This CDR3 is CASSQGFSSVYEQYF. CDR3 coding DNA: TGTGCCAGCAGCCAAGGGTTTTCATCGGTCTACGAGCAGTACTTC.

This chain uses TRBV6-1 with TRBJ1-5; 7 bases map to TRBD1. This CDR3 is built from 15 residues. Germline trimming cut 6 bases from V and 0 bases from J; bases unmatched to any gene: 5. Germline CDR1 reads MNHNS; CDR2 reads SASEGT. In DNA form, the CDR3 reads TGTGCCAGCAGCCAAAGGGACAGTAGCAATCAGCCCCAGCATTTT. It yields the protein CASSQRDSSNQPQHF.

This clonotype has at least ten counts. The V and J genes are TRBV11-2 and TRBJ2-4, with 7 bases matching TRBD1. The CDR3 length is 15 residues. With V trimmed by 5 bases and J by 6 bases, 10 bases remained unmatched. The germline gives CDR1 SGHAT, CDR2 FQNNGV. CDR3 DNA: TGTGCCAGCAGCCCCCGGACAGGATCGGGAAACATTCAGTACTTC. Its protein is CASSPRTGSGNIQYF.

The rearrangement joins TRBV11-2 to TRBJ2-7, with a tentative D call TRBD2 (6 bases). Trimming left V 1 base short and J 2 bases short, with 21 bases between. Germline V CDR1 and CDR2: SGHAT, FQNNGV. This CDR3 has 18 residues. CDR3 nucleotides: TGTGCCAGCAGCTTAGGATTCGTAGGAGGGGACCAAACCTACGAGCAGTACTTC. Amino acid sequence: CASSLGFVGGDQTYEQYF.

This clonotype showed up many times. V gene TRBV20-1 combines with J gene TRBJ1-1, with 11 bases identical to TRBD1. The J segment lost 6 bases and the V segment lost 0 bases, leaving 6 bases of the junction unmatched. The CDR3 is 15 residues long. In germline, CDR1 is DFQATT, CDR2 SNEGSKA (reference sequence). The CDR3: CSARDSDRGRAEAFF. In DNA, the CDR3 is TGCAGTGCTAGAGATTCGGACAGGGGGCGAGCTGAAGCTTTCTTT.

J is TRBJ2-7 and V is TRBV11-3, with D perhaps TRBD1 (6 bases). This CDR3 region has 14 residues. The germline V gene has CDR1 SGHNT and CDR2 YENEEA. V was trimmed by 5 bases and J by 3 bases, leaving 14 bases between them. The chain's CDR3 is CASSHKDRGYEQYF. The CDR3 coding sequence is TGTGCCAGCAGCCATAAGGACAGAGGCTACGAGCAGTACTTC.

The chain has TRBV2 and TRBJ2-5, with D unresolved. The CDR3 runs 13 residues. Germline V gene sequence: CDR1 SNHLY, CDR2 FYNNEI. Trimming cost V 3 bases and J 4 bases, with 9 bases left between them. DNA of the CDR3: TGTGCCAGCAGTGATTCGCCGGGAGAGACCCAGTACTTC. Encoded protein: CASSDSPGETQYF.

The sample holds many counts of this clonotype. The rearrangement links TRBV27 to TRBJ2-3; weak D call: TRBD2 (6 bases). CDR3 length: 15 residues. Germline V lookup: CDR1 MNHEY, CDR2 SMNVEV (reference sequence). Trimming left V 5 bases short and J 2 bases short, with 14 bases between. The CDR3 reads CASSQRDSYTDTQYF. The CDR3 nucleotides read TGTGCCAGCAGTCAAAGGGACTCATACACAGATACGCAGTATTTT.

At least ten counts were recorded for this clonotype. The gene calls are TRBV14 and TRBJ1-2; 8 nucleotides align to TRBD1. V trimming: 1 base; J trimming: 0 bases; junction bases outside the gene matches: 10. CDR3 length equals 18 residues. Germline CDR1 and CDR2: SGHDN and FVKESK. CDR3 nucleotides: TGTGCCAGCAGCCAAGTTACCGGTGGGGACAGGCCTAACTATGGCTACACCTTC. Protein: CASSQVTGGDRPNYGYTF.

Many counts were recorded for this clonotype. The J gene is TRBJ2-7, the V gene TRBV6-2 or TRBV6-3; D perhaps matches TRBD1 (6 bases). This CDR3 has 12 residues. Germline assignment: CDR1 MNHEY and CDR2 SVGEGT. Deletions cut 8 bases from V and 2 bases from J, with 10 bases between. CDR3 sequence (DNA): TGTGCCAGCGAAGGACAGCCCTACGAGCAGTACTTC. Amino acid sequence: CASEGQPYEQYF.

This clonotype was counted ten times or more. The CDR3 bases are TGTGCCAGCAGCCGGGGGTACGAGCAGTACTTC. Its translation: CASSRGYEQYF. The rearrangement joins TRBV11-2 to TRBJ2-7; TRBD2 is a possible D gene (6 bases). The germline V gene encodes CDR1 SGHAT and CDR2 FQNNGV. This CDR3 is 11 amino acids long. V lost 5 bases and J lost 4, with 6 bases in between.

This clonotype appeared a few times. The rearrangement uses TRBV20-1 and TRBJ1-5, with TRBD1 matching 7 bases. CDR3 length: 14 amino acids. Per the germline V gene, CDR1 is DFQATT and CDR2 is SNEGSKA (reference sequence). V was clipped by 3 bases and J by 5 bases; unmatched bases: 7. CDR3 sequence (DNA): TGCAGTGCTAGTGAAGGACAGGAATATCAGCCCCAGCATTTT. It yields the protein CSASEGQEYQPQHF.

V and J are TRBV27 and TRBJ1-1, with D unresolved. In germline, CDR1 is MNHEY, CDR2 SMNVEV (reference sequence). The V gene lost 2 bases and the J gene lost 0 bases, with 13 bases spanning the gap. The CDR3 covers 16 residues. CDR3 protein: CASSLRPGRMNTEAFF. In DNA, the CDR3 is TGTGCCAGCAGTTTACGTCCGGGAAGAATGAACACTGAAGCTTTCTTT.

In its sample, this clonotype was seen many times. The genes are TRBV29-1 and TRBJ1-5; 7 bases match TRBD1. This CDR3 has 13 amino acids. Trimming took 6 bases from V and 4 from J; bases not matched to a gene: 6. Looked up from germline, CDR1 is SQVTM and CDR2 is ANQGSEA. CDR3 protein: CSVAPGGNQPQHF. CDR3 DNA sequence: TGCAGCGTCGCCCCAGGGGGTAATCAGCCCCAGCATTTT. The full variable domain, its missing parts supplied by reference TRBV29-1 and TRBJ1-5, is SAVISQKPSRDICQRGTSLTIQCQVDSQVTMMFWYRQQPGQSLTLIATANQGSEATYESGFVIDKFPISRPNLTFSTLTVSNMSPEDSSIYLCSVAPGGNQPQHFGDGTRLSIL.

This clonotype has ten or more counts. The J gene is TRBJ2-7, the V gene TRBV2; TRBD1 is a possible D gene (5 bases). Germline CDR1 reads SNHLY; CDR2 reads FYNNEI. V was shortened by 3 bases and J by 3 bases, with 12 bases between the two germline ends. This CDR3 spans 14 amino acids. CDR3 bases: TGTGCCAGCAGTGATCGAGACAGTCTCTACGAGCAGTACTTC. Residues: CASSDRDSLYEQYF.

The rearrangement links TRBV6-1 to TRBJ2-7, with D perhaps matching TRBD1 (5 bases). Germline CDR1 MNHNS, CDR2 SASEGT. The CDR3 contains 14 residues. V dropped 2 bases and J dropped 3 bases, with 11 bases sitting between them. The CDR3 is CASSETDRIYEQYF. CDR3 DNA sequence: TGTGCCAGCAGTGAAACCGACAGAATCTACGAGCAGTACTTC.

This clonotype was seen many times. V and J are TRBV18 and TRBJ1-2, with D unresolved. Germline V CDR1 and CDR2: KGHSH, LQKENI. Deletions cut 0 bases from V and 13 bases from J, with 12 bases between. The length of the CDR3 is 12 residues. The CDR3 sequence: CASSPPGKAITF. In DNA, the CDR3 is TGTGCCAGCTCACCACCTGGCAAGGCAATCACCTTC.

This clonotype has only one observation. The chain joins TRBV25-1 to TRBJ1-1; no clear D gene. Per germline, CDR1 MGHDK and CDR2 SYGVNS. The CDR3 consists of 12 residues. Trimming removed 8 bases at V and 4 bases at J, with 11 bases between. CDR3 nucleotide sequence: TGTGCCAGCGGCCGGGCCGGCACTGAAGCTTTCTTT. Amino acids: CASGRAGTEAFF.

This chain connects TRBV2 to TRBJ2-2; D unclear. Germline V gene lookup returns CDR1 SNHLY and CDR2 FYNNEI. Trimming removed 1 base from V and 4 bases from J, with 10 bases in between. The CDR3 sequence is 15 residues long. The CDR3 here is CASSEGFASTGELFF. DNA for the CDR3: TGTGCCAGCAGTGAAGGGTTCGCGAGCACCGGGGAGCTGTTTTTT.

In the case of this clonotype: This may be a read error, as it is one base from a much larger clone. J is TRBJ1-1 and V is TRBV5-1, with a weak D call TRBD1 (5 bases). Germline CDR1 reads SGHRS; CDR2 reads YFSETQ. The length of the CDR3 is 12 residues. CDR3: CASKAGYTEACF. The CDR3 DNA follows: TGCGCCAGTAAAGCAGGGTACACTGAAGCTTGCTTT. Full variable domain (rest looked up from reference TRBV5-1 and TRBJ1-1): KAGVTQTPRYLIKTRGQQVTLSCSPISGHRSVSWYQQTPGQGLQFLFEYFSETQRNKGNFPGRFSGRQFSNSRSEMNVSTLELGDSALYLCASKAGYTEACFGQGTRLTVV.

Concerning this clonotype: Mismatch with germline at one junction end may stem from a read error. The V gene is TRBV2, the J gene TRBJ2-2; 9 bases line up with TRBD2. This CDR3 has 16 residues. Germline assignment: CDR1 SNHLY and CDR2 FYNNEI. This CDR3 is CASTPTSGEGAGDLFF. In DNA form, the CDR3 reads TGTGCCAGCACCCCGACTAGCGGAGAGGGAGCCGGGGATCTGTTTTTT.

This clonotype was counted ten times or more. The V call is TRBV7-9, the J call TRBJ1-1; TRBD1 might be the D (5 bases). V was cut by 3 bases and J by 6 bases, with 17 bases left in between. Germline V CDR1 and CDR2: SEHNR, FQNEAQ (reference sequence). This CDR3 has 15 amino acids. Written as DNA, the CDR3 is TGTGCCAGCAGCTTTACCTATAGCAGGGTAGCTGAAGCTTTCTTT. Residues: CASSFTYSRVAEAFF.

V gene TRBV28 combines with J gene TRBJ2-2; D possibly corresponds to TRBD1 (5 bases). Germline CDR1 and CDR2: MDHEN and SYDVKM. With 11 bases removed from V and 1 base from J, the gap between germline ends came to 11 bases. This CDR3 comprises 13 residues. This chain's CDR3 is CAAGAVNTGELFF. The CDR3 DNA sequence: TGTGCCGCTGGGGCCGTGAACACCGGGGAGCTGTTTTTT.

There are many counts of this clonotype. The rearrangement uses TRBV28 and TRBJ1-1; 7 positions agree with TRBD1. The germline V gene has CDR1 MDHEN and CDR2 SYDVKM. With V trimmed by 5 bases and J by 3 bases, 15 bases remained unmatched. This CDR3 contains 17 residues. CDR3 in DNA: TGTGCCAGCAGTCAGCCCGGGGAGGGGGCCTTGGACACTGAAGCTTTCTTT. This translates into CASSQPGEGALDTEAFF.

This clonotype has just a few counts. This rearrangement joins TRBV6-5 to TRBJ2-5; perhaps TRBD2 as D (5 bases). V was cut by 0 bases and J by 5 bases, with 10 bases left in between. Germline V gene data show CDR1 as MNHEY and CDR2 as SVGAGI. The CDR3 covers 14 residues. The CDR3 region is CASSYSPGVETQYF. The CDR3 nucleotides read TGTGCCAGCAGTTACTCGCCCGGGGTGGAGACCCAGTACTTC.

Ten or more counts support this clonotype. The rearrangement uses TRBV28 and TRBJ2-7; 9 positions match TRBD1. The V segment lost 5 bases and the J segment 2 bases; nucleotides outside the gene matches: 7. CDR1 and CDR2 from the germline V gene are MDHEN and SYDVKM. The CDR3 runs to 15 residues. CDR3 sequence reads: CASSTRDREAYEQYF. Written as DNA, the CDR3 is TGTGCCAGCAGTACCCGGGACAGGGAGGCCTACGAGCAGTACTTC. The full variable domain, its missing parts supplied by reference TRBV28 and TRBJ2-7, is DVKVTQSSRYLVKRTGEKVFLECVQDMDHENMFWYRQDPGLGLRLIYFSYDVKMKEKGDIPEGYSVSREKKERFSLILESASTNQTSMYLCASSTRDREAYEQYFGPGTRLTVT.

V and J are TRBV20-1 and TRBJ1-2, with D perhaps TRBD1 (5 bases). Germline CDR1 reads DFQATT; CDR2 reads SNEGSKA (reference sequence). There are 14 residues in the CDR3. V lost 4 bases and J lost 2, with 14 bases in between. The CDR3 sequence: CSATNRRSNYGYTF. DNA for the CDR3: TGCAGTGCTACTAACAGGCGCTCCAACTATGGCTACACCTTC.

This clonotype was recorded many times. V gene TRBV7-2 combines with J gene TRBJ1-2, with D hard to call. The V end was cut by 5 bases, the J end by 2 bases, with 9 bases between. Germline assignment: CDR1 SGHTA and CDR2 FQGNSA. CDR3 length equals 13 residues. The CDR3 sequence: CASSTRPNYGYTF. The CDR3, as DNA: TGTGCCAGCAGCACGCGACCAAACTATGGCTACACCTTC.

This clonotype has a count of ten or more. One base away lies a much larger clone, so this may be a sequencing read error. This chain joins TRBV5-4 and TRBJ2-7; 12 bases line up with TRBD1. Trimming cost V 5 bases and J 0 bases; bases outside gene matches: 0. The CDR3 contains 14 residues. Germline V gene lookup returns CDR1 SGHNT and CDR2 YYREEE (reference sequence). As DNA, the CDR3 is TGTGCCAGCAGGGGACAGGGGGCCTCCTACGAGCAGTACTTC. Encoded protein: CASRGQGASYEQYF.